This TCR beta chain stems from a study of cytomegalovirus exposure and HLA in healthy donors. Findings of the study overall: In vitro assays verified that a few CMV-associated chains recognized CMV antigens specifically. TCR clusters originating in the first cohort tended to co-occur in the 110 or so validation repertoires, according to a later analysis. Some public TCRs appeared in many individuals, while most sequences were rare.

The donors belonged to the approximately 120-subject validation cohort, separate from the 666-subject first cohort. Generated by immunoSEQ multiplex PCR, the TCRdb table keeps only in-frame clones and is missing some. This sample has 150,000 to 200,000 clones, with over 80% found just once. About this clone itself: The antigen is unknown.

The CDR3 runs to 17 residues. The V end was cut by 0 bases, the J end by 2 bases, with 16 bases between. Looked up from germline, CDR1 is SGDLS and CDR2 is YYNGEE. This chain connects TRBV9 to TRBJ2-3; D might be TRBD2 (6 bases). Material for sequencing was PBMCs. The clonotype comes from a man aged 25 to 45 in good health and CMV-seropositive. Here the CDR3 DNA reads TGTGCCAGCAGCGTAGTAGGTACTAGCAGCCCCACAGATACGCAGTATTTT. As protein: CASSVVGTSSPTDTQYF.